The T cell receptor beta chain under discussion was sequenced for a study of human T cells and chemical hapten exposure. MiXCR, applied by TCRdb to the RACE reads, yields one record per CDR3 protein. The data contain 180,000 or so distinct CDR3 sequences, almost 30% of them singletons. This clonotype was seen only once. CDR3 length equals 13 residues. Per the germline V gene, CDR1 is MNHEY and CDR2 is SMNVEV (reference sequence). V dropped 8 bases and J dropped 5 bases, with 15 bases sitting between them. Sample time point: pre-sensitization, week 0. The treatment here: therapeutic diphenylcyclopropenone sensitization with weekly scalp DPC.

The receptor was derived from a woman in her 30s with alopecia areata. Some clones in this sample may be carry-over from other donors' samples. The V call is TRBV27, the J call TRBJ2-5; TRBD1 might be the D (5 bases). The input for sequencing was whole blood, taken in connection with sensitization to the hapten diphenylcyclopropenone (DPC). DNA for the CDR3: TGTGCCAGCTCTCACAGGAGTTTCGAGACCCAGTACTTC. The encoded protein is CASSHRSFETQYF.